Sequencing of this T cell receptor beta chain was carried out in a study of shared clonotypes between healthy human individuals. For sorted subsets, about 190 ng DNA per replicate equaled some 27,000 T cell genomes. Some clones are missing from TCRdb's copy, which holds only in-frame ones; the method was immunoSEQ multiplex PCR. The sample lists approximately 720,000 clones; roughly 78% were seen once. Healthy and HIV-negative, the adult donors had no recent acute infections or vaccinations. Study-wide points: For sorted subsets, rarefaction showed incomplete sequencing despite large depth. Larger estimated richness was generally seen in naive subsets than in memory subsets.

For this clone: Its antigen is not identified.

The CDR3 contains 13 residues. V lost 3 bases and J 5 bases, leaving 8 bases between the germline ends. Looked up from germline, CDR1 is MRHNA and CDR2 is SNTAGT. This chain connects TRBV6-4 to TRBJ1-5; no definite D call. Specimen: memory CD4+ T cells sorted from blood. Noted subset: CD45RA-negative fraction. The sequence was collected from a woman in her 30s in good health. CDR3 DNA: TGTGCCAGCAGTGAAGCAGTCTATCAGCCCCAGCATTTT. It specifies CASSEAVYQPQHF.